A single sample is the source of the 27 T cell receptor gamma chains below, sequenced in a study of gamma-delta chains in newborns, infants, children. TCRdb fed the reads into CATT to redo clone calling. The sample carries around 1,800 gamma-chain clones, approximately 63% recorded once. Sequencing used blood. These receptors were collected from a child who was a newborn, infant or young child, either healthy, febrile or measles-vaccinated (not recorded which).

Points on this clone: The sample carries other DNA sequences with the same CDR3. The CDR3 bases are TGTGCCTTGTGGGAGGTGCGAAAGAAACTCTTT. Residues: CALWEVRKKLF. The rearrangement joins TRGV9 to TRGJ1 or TRGJ2. No J segment appears in TCRdb, so it was assigned here by matching the sequence to germline. The CDR3 is 11 amino acids. The ends lost 0 bases at V and 10 bases at J; junction bases unmatched: 3. The V gene's germline CDR1 is GITISATS and CDR2 ISYDGTV (reference sequence).

The sample holds a few counts of this clone. The chain carries TRGV4 and TRGJ1 or TRGJ2. No J gene is reported in TCRdb; it was inferred here by comparing the DNA with germline. This CDR3 comprises 10 residues. Trimming cost V 8 bases and J 3 bases; bases outside gene matches: 1. CDR1 is EGSTGY and CDR2 is YDSYTSSV in the germline V gene. Here the CDR3 DNA reads TGTGCCACCTTTTATTATAAGAAACTCTTT. Its protein is CATFYYKKLF.

About this clone itself: The same CDR3 is also encoded by other DNA sequences in this sample. J gene calling gave no result, while the V gene is TRGV4. Germline CDR1 is EGSTGY and CDR2 is YDSYTSSV. This CDR3 has 12 amino acids. CDR3 protein: CATWDGLRKKLF. CDR3 DNA sequence: TGTGCCACCTGGGACGGACTTAGGAAGAAGCTCTTT.

The rearrangement uses TRGV9 and TRGJP. No J gene was available from TCRdb, and it was assigned here by a germline match of the DNA. The CDR3 consists of 18 residues. Germline loops: CDR1 GITISATS, CDR2 ISYDGTV (reference sequence). V trimming: 0 bases; J trimming: 4 bases; junction bases outside the gene matches: 6. CDR3 sequence reads: CALWEVPSQELGKKIKVF. CDR3 sequence (DNA): TGTGCCTTGTGGGAGGTGCCATCTCAAGAGTTGGGCAAAAAAATCAAGGTATTT.

In this sample, this clone turned up a few times. The V gene is TRGV9, the J gene TRGJP. The J gene, not given by TCRdb, was assigned here from a germline match of the nucleotide sequence. Germline loops: CDR1 GITISATS, CDR2 ISYDGTV (reference sequence). Trimming cost V 2 bases and J 1 base; bases outside gene matches: 5. The CDR3 loop spans 18 amino acids. CDR3 in amino acids: CALWEAPGQELGKKIKVF. The CDR3 DNA is TGTGCCTTGTGGGAGGCCCCAGGGCAAGAGTTGGGCAAAAAAATCAAGGTATTT.

The chain joins TRGV3 to TRGJ1 or TRGJ2. The J gene, not given by TCRdb, was assigned here from a germline match of the nucleotide sequence. CDR3 length: 15 amino acids. CDR1 is VTNTFY, CDR2 YDVSTARD, per germline (reference sequence). With 0 bases clipped from V and 6 bases from J, the junction kept 11 bases outside the gene matches. The chain's CDR3 is CATWDRPTWGYKKLF. CDR3 sequence (DNA): TGTGCCACCTGGGACAGGCCGACTTGGGGTTATAAGAAACTCTTT.

V and J are TRGV2 and TRGJP2. TCRdb offers no J gene call, so here the DNA was matched to germline to obtain one. The CDR3 runs 16 residues. From germline, CDR1 is EGSNGY and CDR2 YDSYNSKV. V lost 0 bases and J lost 2; bases outside the gene matches: 6. The CDR3 loop reads CATWDGRGSSDWIKTF. The CDR3 coding sequence is TGTGCCACCTGGGACGGGCGAGGCAGTAGTGATTGGATCAAGACGTTT.

This chain connects TRGV9 to TRGJP. No J gene is reported in TCRdb; it was inferred here by comparing the DNA with germline. The V segment lost 0 bases and the J segment 6 bases; nucleotides outside the gene matches: 8. The germline CDR1 and CDR2 sequences are GITISATS and ISYDGTV (reference sequence). CDR3 size: 18 residues. The CDR3 loop reads CALWEVPIAELGKKIKVF. The CDR3 nucleotides read TGTGCCTTGTGGGAGGTGCCCATCGCAGAGTTGGGCAAAAAAATCAAGGTATTT.

The chain is built from TRGV8 and TRGJP1. The J gene, absent from TCRdb, was called here by matching the DNA to germline. CDR3 length: 14 residues. Germline CDR1 reads VENAVY; CDR2 reads YDSYNSRV. V trimming: 6 bases; J trimming: 8 bases; junction bases outside the gene matches: 12. The CDR3 sequence is CATWLGPSGWFKIF. CDR3 sequence (DNA): TGTGCCACCTGGTTGGGTCCCTCCGGTTGGTTCAAGATATTT.

A few counts support this clone. Other DNA sequences in this specimen translate into the identical CDR3. The chain is built from TRGV9 and TRGJP. The J gene is not listed in TCRdb, so it was assigned here from a DNA match to germline. This CDR3 spans 15 amino acids. Germline lookup yields CDR1 GITISATS and CDR2 ISYDGTV (reference sequence). The junction had 5 bases not matched to a gene; V was cut back by 5 bases and J by 7 bases. The CDR3 sequence: CALWAGELGKKIKVF. The CDR3 region has the DNA TGTGCCTTGTGGGCGGGTGAGTTGGGCAAAAAAATCAAGGTATTT.

The chain uses TRGV9 and TRGJP. TCRdb does not report a J gene; here it was assigned by matching the DNA to germline references. Trimming cost V 1 base and J 3 bases; bases outside gene matches: 9. Germline assignment: CDR1 GITISATS and CDR2 ISYDGTV (reference sequence). This CDR3 contains 19 residues. CDR3 amino acids: CALWEVRWEQELGKKIKVF. The CDR3 region has the DNA TGTGCCTTGTGGGAGGTCCGGTGGGAGCAAGAGTTGGGCAAAAAAATCAAGGTATTT.

About this clone: Mismatch with germline at one junction end may stem from a read error. V is TRGV9 and J is TRGJP. TCRdb leaves out the J gene; it was filled in here by matching the DNA to germline. The CDR3 has 17 residues. Looked up from germline, CDR1 is GITISATS and CDR2 is ISYDGTV (reference sequence). The CDR3 nucleotides read TGTGCCTTGTGGGAGGTGCAGGTGGAGTTGGGCAAAAAAAACAAGGTATTT. This sequence encodes CALWEVQVELGKKNKVF.

Regarding this clone: The junction departs from germline at one end; a sequencing error may be responsible. The same CDR3 also results from other DNA sequences found in this sample. CDR3 in DNA: TGCGCCTTGTGGGAGATCGTTCAAGAGTTGGGCAAAAAAATCAAGGTATTT. Its protein is CALWEIVQELGKKIKVF. The V and J genes are TRGV9 and TRGJP. In the absence of a J gene in TCRdb, the DNA was matched to germline to assign it here. Germline CDR1 reads GITISATS; CDR2 reads ISYDGTV (reference sequence). The CDR3 has 17 residues.

The CDR3, as DNA: TGTGCCACCTGGGACGACCACCTACTTTATTATAAGAAACTCTTT. Translating gives CATWDDHLLYYKKLF. The chain has TRGV2 and TRGJ1 or TRGJ2. The J gene, missing from TCRdb, was assigned here through DNA to germline matching. Per the germline V gene, CDR1 is EGSNGY and CDR2 is YDSYNSKV. This CDR3 contains 15 residues. V shed 2 bases, J shed 3 bases, and the junction held 10 bases outside the gene matches.

Remarks on this clone: This sample includes further DNA sequences coding for the same CDR3. The chain links TRGV4 to TRGJ1 or TRGJ2. No J segment appears in TCRdb, so it was assigned here by matching the sequence to germline. V lost 1 base, J lost 4 bases, and 4 bases stayed unmatched. The V gene's germline CDR1 is EGSTGY and CDR2 YDSYTSSV. The CDR3 loop spans 13 amino acids. DNA for the CDR3: TGTGCCACCTGGGATGGACGGTATTATAAGAAACTCTTT. This translates into CATWDGRYYKKLF.

The chain's CDR3 is CALWEVLGQELGKKIKVF. CDR3 sequence (DNA): TGTGCCTTGTGGGAGGTGCTTGGACAAGAGTTGGGCAAAAAAATCAAGGTATTT. V usage is TRGV9 and J usage is TRGJP. In the absence of a J gene in TCRdb, the DNA was matched to germline to assign it here. The CDR3 is 18 residues long. The trim removed 0 bases at V and 4 bases at J, leaving 6 bases unmatched. CDR1 and CDR2 from the germline V gene are GITISATS and ISYDGTV (reference sequence).

V and J are TRGV9 and TRGJP. The J gene, absent from TCRdb, was called here by matching the DNA to germline. Germline V gene lookup returns CDR1 GITISATS and CDR2 ISYDGTV (reference sequence). V gave up 0 bases and J gave up 4 bases; unmatched junction bases: 15. The CDR3 is 21 amino acids. In DNA, the CDR3 is TGTGCCTTGTGGGAGGTGCACCCGAACGCTAACCAAGAGTTGGGCAAAAAAATCAAGGTATTT. This codes for CALWEVHPNANQELGKKIKVF.

Note on this clone: Other DNA sequences within the sample encode an identical CDR3. J is TRGJP and V is TRGV9. As TCRdb names no J gene, one was assigned here on the basis of a DNA match to germline. The CDR3 covers 19 residues. With V trimmed by 2 bases and J by 6 bases, 13 bases remained unmatched. CDR1 and CDR2 from the germline V gene are GITISATS and ISYDGTV (reference sequence). CDR3 sequence reads: CALWEGLKFGELGKKIKVF. DNA of the CDR3: TGTGCCTTGTGGGAGGGATTAAAGTTTGGAGAGTTGGGCAAAAAAATCAAGGTATTT.

The count of this clone is one. This sequence joins TRGV9 and TRGJP. Here the J gene was assigned by germline matching of the DNA, as TCRdb has none. The V and J ends lost 2 bases and 3 bases, in that order; junction bases with no gene match: 4. The CDR3 loop spans 17 amino acids. Germline V gene data show CDR1 as GITISATS and CDR2 as ISYDGTV (reference sequence). The CDR3 DNA reads TGTGCCTTGTGGGAGGGGAAGCAAGAGTTGGGCAAAAAAATCAAGGTATTT. It encodes CALWEGKQELGKKIKVF.

The chain uses TRGV9 and TRGJP. TCRdb does not report a J gene; here it was assigned by matching the DNA to germline references. The CDR3 sequence is 16 residues long. Trimming at V came to 6 bases and at J to 6 bases, leaving 8 bases not matched to a gene. Germline assignment: CDR1 GITISATS and CDR2 ISYDGTV (reference sequence). The CDR3 region is CALWPRSELGKKIKVF. For the CDR3, the DNA is TGTGCCTTGTGGCCGAGGTCAGAGTTGGGCAAAAAAATCAAGGTATTT.

Turning to this clone: Other DNA sequences in this sample translate to the same CDR3. The chain employs TRGV9 and TRGJP. Since TCRdb gives no J gene, matching the DNA to germline was used here to assign it. In germline, CDR1 is GITISATS, CDR2 ISYDGTV (reference sequence). This CDR3 has 15 residues. After removal of 2 bases from V and 8 bases from J, the junction contained 3 bases not matched to a gene. CDR3 sequence reads: CALWEEKLGKKIKVF. CDR3 bases: TGTGCCTTGTGGGAGGAGAAGTTGGGCAAAAAAATCAAGGTATTT.

A single count supports this clone. The chain combines TRGV9 with TRGJP. TCRdb does not report a J gene; here it was assigned by matching the DNA to germline references. With V trimmed by 4 bases and J by 3 bases, 12 bases remained unmatched. This CDR3 comprises 19 residues. Per germline, CDR1 GITISATS and CDR2 ISYDGTV (reference sequence). CDR3 residues: CALWDPKGLQELGKKIKVF. DNA of the CDR3: TGTGCCTTGTGGGATCCAAAGGGACTGCAAGAGTTGGGCAAAAAAATCAAGGTATTT.

The chain links TRGV9 to TRGJP. TCRdb records no J gene; here it was assigned by comparing the DNA to germline. CDR1 is GITISATS and CDR2 is ISYDGTV in the germline V gene (reference sequence). The junction had 6 bases not matched to a gene; V was cut back by 4 bases and J by 3 bases. The length of the CDR3 is 17 residues. CDR3 nucleotides: TGTGCCTTGTGGGACCGACCGCAAGAGTTGGGCAAAAAAATCAAGGTATTT. Translated, it gives CALWDRPQELGKKIKVF.

The CDR3 sequence: CALWETPRCKKLF. Written as DNA, the CDR3 is TGTGCCTTGTGGGAGACCCCCCGTTGTAAGAAACTCTTT. The genes are TRGV9 and TRGJ1 or TRGJ2. The J gene comes from matching the DNA to germline here; TCRdb lacks it. CDR3 size: 13 residues. Germline V lookup: CDR1 GITISATS, CDR2 ISYDGTV (reference sequence). Trimming took 3 bases from V and 9 from J; bases not matched to a gene: 11.

Concerning this clone: One end of the junction does not line up with germline, which may come from a read error. Additional DNA sequences in this sample encode the identical CDR3. The chain recombines TRGV9 with TRGJP. Assignment of the J gene here rests on matching the DNA to germline, because TCRdb gives none. The CDR3 length is 15 residues. Germline V gene data show CDR1 as GITISATS and CDR2 as ISYDGTV (reference sequence). The CDR3 DNA follows: TGTGCCTTGTGGCAGGAAGAGTTGGGCAAAAAGATCAAGGTATTT. It specifies CALWQEELGKKIKVF.

CDR3 protein: CALWEVSGLTGWFKIF. The CDR3 DNA reads as TGTGCCTTGTGGGAGGTCTCAGGCCTCACTGGTTGGTTCAAGATATTT. The chain employs TRGV9 and TRGJP1. Since TCRdb gives no J gene, matching the DNA to germline was used here to assign it. The V gene's germline CDR1 is GITISATS and CDR2 ISYDGTV (reference sequence). After removal of 1 base from V and 4 bases from J, the junction contained 9 bases not matched to a gene. The CDR3 sequence is 16 residues long.

This clone has only a few counts. This is likely an artifact of a read error, given a far larger clone one base away. The identical CDR3 is also encoded by other nucleotide sequences in the sample. The chain employs TRGV9 and TRGJP. Germline matching of the DNA provided the J gene here, since TCRdb leaves it blank. The CDR3 is 16 amino acids. Germline V lookup: CDR1 GITISATS, CDR2 ISYDGTV (reference sequence). Germline trimming cut 3 bases from V and 3 bases from J; bases unmatched to any gene: 2. CDR3 protein: CALWELQELGKKIKVF. For the CDR3, the DNA is TGTGCCTTGTGGGAGTTGCAAGAGTTGGGCAAAAAAATCAAGGTATTT.